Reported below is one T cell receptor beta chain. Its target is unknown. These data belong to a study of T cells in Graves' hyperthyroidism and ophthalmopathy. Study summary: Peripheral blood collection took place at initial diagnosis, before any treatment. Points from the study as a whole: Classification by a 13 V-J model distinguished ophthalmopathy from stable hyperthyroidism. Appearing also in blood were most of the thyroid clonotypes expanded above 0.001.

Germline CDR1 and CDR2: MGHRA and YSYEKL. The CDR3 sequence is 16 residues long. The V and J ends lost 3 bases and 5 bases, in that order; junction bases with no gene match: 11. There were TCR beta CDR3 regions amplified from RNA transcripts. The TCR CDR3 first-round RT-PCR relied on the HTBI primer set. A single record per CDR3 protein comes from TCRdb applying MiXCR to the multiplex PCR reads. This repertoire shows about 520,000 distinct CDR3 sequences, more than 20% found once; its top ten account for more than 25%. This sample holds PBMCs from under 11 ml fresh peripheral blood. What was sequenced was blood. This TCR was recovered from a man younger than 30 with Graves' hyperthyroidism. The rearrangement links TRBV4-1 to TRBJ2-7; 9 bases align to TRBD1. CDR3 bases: TGCGCCAGCAGCCAGAGACCGGGACAGGGATCAAACGAGCAGTACTTC. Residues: CASSQRPGQGSNEQYF.